These 19 T cell receptor beta chains originate from one sample sequenced in a study of CD8 T cells in ankylosing spondylitis. Each CDR3 protein is one row after TCRdb ran MiXCR on the 5' RACE reads. The sample lists some 120,000 distinct CDR3 sequences; about 6.4% were seen once. Sequences were obtained from blood, either unsorted or a sorted T cell fraction (not recorded which). These receptors came from a male donor with ankylosing spondylitis or in good health (not recorded which).

Many counts were recorded for this clonotype. The rearrangement uses TRBV20-1 and TRBJ2-3, with 8 positions matching TRBD2. Germline V gene lookup returns CDR1 DFQATT and CDR2 SNEGSKA (reference sequence). This CDR3 comprises 11 residues. CDR3 loop: CSEGTRDTQYF. DNA of the CDR3: TGCAGCGAGGGGACTAGAGATACGCAGTATTTT.

This clonotype was counted many times. The rearrangement links TRBV19 to TRBJ2-1, with 13 bases identical to TRBD2. The V gene end was trimmed by 4 bases and the J gene end by 4 bases; junction bases not matched to a gene: 4. CDR1 LNHDA and CDR2 SQIVND come from the germline V gene (reference sequence). The CDR3 runs 16 residues. The CDR3 bases are TGTGCCAGTAGTAGGGGACTAGCGGGACCGTACAATGAGCAGTTCTTC. This sequence encodes CASSRGLAGPYNEQFF.

This chain uses TRBV5-4 with TRBJ2-1; no firm D call. Germline CDR1 is SGHNT and CDR2 is YYREEE (reference sequence). V was cut by 2 bases and J by 8 bases, with 11 bases left in between. The CDR3 covers 13 residues. Here the CDR3 reads CASSLYGFDEQFF. In nucleotides, the CDR3 is TGTGCCAGCAGCTTATACGGGTTTGATGAGCAGTTCTTC.

This clonotype was recorded at least ten times. Here the CDR3 DNA reads TGTGCCATCAACCCCGACGGCAACCCCTATGGCTACACCTTC. It is translated as CAINPDGNPYGYTF. This rearrangement joins TRBV10-3 to TRBJ1-2; D gene uncertain. The length of the CDR3 is 14 residues. V dropped 7 bases and J dropped 4 bases, with 16 bases sitting between them. Germline CDR1 and CDR2: ENHRY and SYGVKD.

This clonotype was seen at least ten times. V and J are TRBV20-1 and TRBJ2-7; 8 bases align to TRBD2. J was trimmed by 5 bases and V by 1 base; bases with no gene match: 13. The CDR3 has 16 residues. The V gene's germline CDR1 is DFQATT and CDR2 SNEGSKA (reference sequence). The CDR3 reads CSARAPTTAGVNEQYF. The CDR3 DNA reads as TGCAGTGCTAGAGCTCCCACGACAGCGGGAGTAAACGAGCAGTACTTC.

This clonotype was detected ten times or more. The chain uses TRBV5-1 and TRBJ2-3, with D possibly matching TRBD1 (5 bases). The germline V gene encodes CDR1 SGHRS and CDR2 YFSETQ. V was shortened by 4 bases and J by 0 bases, with 6 bases between the two germline ends. The CDR3 consists of 13 residues. DNA of the CDR3: TGCGCCAGCAGCGGGGCTAGCACAGATACGCAGTATTTT. It specifies CASSGASTDTQYF.

Remarks on this clonotype: A read error is possible here, since a much larger clone lies one base away. This chain uses TRBV5-1 with TRBJ2-1, with D unclear. Trimming pared 4 bases from V and 12 bases from J, leaving 11 bases between. The CDR3 totals 11 residues. Germline V CDR1 and CDR2: SGHRS, YFSETQ. CDR3 sequence: CASSELVAQFF. The CDR3 nucleotides read TGCGCCAGCAGCGAATTAGTCGCGCAGTTCTTC.

This clonotype was seen at least ten times. The rearrangement joins TRBV7-6 to TRBJ2-5; D remains ambiguous. Trimming shortened V by 5 bases and J by 1 base, and 14 bases separated the two germline ends. CDR3 length: 15 amino acids. From germline, CDR1 is SGHVS and CDR2 FNYEAQ. CDR3 region: CASSRLNAPQETQYF. Here the CDR3 DNA reads TGTGCCAGCAGCCGGCTGAACGCGCCCCAAGAGACCCAGTACTTC.

Ten or more counts support this clonotype. The chain couples TRBV5-6 to TRBJ2-3; D might be TRBD2 (6 bases). Germline V CDR1 and CDR2: SGHDT, YYEEEE. V lost 0 bases to trimming and J lost 4 bases, with 18 bases between them. The CDR3 runs to 17 residues. The CDR3 sequence is CASSLEVGGARADTQYF. Written as DNA, the CDR3 is TGTGCCAGCAGCTTGGAGGTAGGCGGGGCCAGAGCAGATACGCAGTATTTT.

This chain links TRBV7-3 with TRBJ2-2, with 7 positions matching TRBD2. The CDR3 has 16 residues. Germline values: CDR1 SGHTA, CDR2 FQGTGA. Trimming removed 1 base from V and 4 bases from J; junction bases left unmatched: 6. The CDR3 coding sequence is TGTGCCAGCAGCTTAAGGGCGGGAGCTGTCACCGGGGAGCTGTTTTTT. Amino acid sequence: CASSLRAGAVTGELFF.

This clonotype was recorded at least ten times. The chain employs TRBV12-3 or TRBV12-4 and TRBJ1-3; no clear D gene. With 7 bases removed from V and 2 bases from J, the gap between germline ends came to 6 bases. There are 12 residues in the CDR3. The CDR3 sequence: CASKNPGNTIYF. CDR3 sequence (DNA): TGTGCCAGCAAGAACCCTGGAAACACCATATATTTT.

This clonotype was recorded at least ten times. J is TRBJ2-2 and V is TRBV5-1; D not resolved. Trimming pared 0 bases from V and 2 bases from J, leaving 8 bases between. The CDR3 is 15 amino acids. CDR1 SGHRS and CDR2 YFSETQ come from the germline V gene. CDR3 amino acids: CASSLGATNTGELFF. The CDR3 nucleotides are TGCGCCAGCAGCTTGGGGGCTACAAACACCGGGGAGCTGTTTTTT. Drawing the rest from reference TRBV5-1 and TRBJ2-2, the complete variable domain is KAGVTQTPRYLIKTRGQQVTLSCSPISGHRSVSWYQQTPGQGLQFLFEYFSETQRNKGNFPGRFSGRQFSNSRSEMNVSTLELGDSALYLCASSLGATNTGELFFGEGSRLTVL.

This clonotype has a count of ten or more. The CDR3 coding sequence is TGTGCCAGCAGCGCCCGGCTGTCAATGGGGGTCAATGAGCAGTTCTTC. Amino acids: CASSARLSMGVNEQFF. J is TRBJ2-1 and V is TRBV12-3 or TRBV12-4; possibly TRBD1 or TRBD2 for D (5 bases each). Trimming took off 6 bases at V and 6 bases at J, with 21 bases between the two ends. The CDR3 runs to 16 residues.

This clonotype occurred many times. The J gene is TRBJ2-7, the V gene TRBV5-1, with TRBD2 identical over 7 bases. Germline CDR1 reads SGHRS; CDR2 reads YFSETQ. J was trimmed by 1 base and V by 5 bases; bases with no gene match: 12. The CDR3 runs to 16 residues. Written as DNA, the CDR3 is TGCGCCAGCAGACCCCGGGACTACCATTCATCCTACGAGCAGTACTTC. Amino acids: CASRPRDYHSSYEQYF.

The table lists this clonotype with many counts. The chain links TRBV20-1 to TRBJ2-7; D is perhaps TRBD1 (6 bases). The CDR3 has 13 amino acids. Germline values: CDR1 DFQATT, CDR2 SNEGSKA (reference sequence). The ends were cut back, 7 bases at V and 3 bases at J, with 16 bases in the middle. The CDR3 bases are TGCAGTGTGGAGGACAGAGAACACTACGAGCAGTACTTC. Its translation is CSVEDREHYEQYF.

This clonotype was found many times. The chain carries TRBV20-1 and TRBJ2-1; TRBD2 might be the D (6 bases). The V gene's germline CDR1 is DFQATT and CDR2 SNEGSKA (reference sequence). The CDR3 sequence is 14 residues long. The V gene lost 3 bases and the J gene lost 4 bases, with 13 bases spanning the gap. The CDR3 sequence: CSASRTTRYNEQFF. The CDR3 nucleotides are TGCAGTGCTAGTAGGACTACTAGATACAATGAGCAGTTCTTC.

This clonotype was seen repeatedly, ten times or more. V is TRBV20-1 and J is TRBJ1-5; the D gene is possibly TRBD1 (5 bases). Trimming removed 6 bases from V and 0 bases from J, with 12 bases in between. Germline V gives CDR1 DFQATT, CDR2 SNEGSKA (reference sequence). This CDR3 has 14 amino acids. CDR3 nucleotide sequence: TGCAGTGCGGAGGGGAGGGCTAGCAATCAGCCCCAGCATTTT. Translation: CSAEGRASNQPQHF.

This clonotype has a count of ten or more. DNA for the CDR3: TGTGCCATCAGTTGGGGACAGAGAAACACAGATACGCAGTATTTT. Its protein is CAISWGQRNTDTQYF. The chain couples TRBV10-3 to TRBJ2-3, with 7 bases fitting TRBD1. Germline V gene data show CDR1 as ENHRY and CDR2 as SYGVKD. The V and J ends lost 5 bases and 2 bases, in that order; junction bases with no gene match: 7. The CDR3 runs 15 residues.

This clonotype showed up many times. The chain joins TRBV28 to TRBJ2-4, with 8 bases fitting TRBD2. The CDR3 sequence is 16 residues long. The germline V gene has CDR1 MDHEN and CDR2 SYDVKM. The V gene end was trimmed by 7 bases and the J gene end by 7 bases; junction bases not matched to a gene: 15. The CDR3 region has the DNA TGTGCCAGCACCAATCCAAGGAGCGGGAGACGGAACATTCAGTACTTC. Translating gives CASTNPRSGRRNIQYF.